Listed here is a single T cell receptor (beta chain). No antigen is known for it. The data were obtained in a study of graft-versus-host responses after intestinal transplantation. The study, taken as a whole, reports: Detection of GvH clones occurred in recipient marrow, and some had their first appearance in ileum or blood.

Per the germline V gene, CDR1 is LNHDA and CDR2 is SQIVND (reference sequence). The CDR3 has 15 amino acids. V was trimmed by 8 bases and J by 5 bases, leaving 19 bases between them. TCRdb keeps only in-frame clones here, not all; method: immunoSEQ multiplex PCR. Seen here are 35,000 to 45,000 clones, 90% to 95% observed once, and the top ten hold approximately 4%. The TCR comes from a human patient who received an intestinal transplant, so some T cells may come from the graft donor. The sequencing used PBMCs, collected 524 days after transplant. V is TRBV19 and J is TRBJ1-5; tentatively, D is TRBD1 (6 bases). CDR3 sequence: CASARQDVLYQPQHF. The CDR3 DNA follows: TGTGCCAGTGCCCGACAGGATGTTTTATATCAGCCCCAGCATTTT.